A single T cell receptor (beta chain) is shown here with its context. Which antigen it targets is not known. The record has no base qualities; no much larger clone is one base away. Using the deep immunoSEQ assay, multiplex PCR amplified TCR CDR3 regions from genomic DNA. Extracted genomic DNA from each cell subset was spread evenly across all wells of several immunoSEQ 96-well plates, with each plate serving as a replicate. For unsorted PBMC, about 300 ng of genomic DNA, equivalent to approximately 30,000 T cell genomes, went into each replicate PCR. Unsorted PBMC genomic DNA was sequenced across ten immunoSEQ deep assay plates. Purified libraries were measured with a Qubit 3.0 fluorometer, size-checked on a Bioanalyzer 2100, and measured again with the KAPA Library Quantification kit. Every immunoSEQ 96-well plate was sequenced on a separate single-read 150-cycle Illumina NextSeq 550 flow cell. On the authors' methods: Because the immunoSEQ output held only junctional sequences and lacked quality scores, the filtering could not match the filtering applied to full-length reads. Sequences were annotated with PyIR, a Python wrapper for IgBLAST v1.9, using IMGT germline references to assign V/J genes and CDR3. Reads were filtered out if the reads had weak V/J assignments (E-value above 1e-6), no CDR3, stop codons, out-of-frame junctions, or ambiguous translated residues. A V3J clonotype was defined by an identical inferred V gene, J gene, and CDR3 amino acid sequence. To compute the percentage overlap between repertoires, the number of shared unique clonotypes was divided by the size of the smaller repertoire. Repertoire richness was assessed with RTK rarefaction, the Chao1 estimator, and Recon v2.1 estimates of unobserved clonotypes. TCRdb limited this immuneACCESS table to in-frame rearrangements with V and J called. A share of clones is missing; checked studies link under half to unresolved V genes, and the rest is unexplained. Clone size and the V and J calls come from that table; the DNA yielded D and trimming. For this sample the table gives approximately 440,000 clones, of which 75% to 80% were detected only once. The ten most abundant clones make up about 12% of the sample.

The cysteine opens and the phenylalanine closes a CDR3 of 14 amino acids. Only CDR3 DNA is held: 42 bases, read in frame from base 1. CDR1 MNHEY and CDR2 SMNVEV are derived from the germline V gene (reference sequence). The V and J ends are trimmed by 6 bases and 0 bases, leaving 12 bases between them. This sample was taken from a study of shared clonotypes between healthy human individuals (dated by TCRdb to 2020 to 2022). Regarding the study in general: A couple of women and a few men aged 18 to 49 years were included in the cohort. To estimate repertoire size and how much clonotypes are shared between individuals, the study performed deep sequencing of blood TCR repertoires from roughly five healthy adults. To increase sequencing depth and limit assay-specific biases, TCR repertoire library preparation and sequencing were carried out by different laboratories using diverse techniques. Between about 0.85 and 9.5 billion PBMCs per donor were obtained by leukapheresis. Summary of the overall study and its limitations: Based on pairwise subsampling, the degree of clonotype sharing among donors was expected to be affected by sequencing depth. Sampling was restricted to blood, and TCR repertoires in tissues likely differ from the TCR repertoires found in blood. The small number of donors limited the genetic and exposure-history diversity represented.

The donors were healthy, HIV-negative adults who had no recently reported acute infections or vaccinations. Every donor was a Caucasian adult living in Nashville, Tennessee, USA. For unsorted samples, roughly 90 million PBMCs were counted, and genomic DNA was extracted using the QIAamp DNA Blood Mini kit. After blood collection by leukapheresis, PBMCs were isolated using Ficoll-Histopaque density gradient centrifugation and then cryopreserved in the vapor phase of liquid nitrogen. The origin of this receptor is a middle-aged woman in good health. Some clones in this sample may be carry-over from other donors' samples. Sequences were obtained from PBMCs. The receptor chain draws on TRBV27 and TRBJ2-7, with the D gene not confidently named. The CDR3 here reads CASSPYSGSYEQYF. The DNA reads TGTGCCAGCAGCCCGTATTCTGGCTCCTACGAGCAGTACTTC.